Listed below are T cell receptor beta chains from one sample, sequenced in a study of T cells in Graves' hyperthyroidism and ophthalmopathy. TCRdb re-called the multiplex PCR reads with MiXCR, one entry per CDR3 protein. The profile shows 360,000 or so distinct CDR3 sequences, 15% to 20% of them singletons. The specimen was blood. These receptors all stem from a woman between 40 and 50 years old with Graves' ophthalmopathy. Each CDR3 is given with its conserved first and last residue. D genes are given only for firm matches. Part of the rows lack a size; the others show once, few, many or a class for expanded clones.

d_call | j_call | v_call | clone_size | cdr3_aa | cdr3_nt
TRBD1 | TRBJ1-5 | TRBV7-2 | . | CASSPGQGANQPQHF | TGTGCCAGCAGCCCGGGACAGGGGGCTAATCAGCCCCAGCATTTT
. | TRBJ1-5 | TRBV7-2 | many | CASSLGGSGGRPQHF | TGTGCCAGCAGCTTAGGGGGCAGCGGGGGGCGGCCCCAGCATTTT
. | TRBJ1-1 | TRBV5-6 | many | CASSPNRERTEAFF | TGTGCCAGCAGCCCAAACAGGGAGCGAACTGAAGCTTTCTTT
. | TRBJ1-2 | TRBV11-2 | many | CASSLGFDTYGYTF | TGTGCCAGCAGCTTAGGCTTCGATACCTATGGCTACACCTTC
. | TRBJ2-6 | TRBV19 | many | CASSMVGFGANVLTF | TGTGCCAGTAGTATGGTAGGATTCGGGGCCAACGTCCTGACTTTC
. | TRBJ2-4 | TRBV6-5 | many | CASRPGRNLAKNIQYF | TGTGCCAGCAGACCGGGACGGAATTTAGCCAAAAACATTCAGTACTTC
TRBD2 | TRBJ2-2 | TRBV13 | many | CASSDLGLAGEGANTGELFF | TGTGCCAGCAGCGACCTGGGACTAGCGGGAGAGGGAGCGAACACCGGGGAGCTGTTTTTT
TRBD1 | TRBJ1-1 | TRBV12-3/TRBV12-4 | . | CASSFATGMGKRTETFF | TGTGCCAGCAGTTTTGCGACAGGGATGGGAAAACGGACTGAAACTTTCTTT
TRBD1 | TRBJ1-2 | TRBV11-2 | many | CASSADRGLHGYTF | TGTGCCAGCAGCGCAGACAGGGGTCTTCATGGCTACACCTTC
TRBD1 | TRBJ1-2 | TRBV15 | . | CATSRTGTDYYGYTF | TGTGCCACCAGCAGAACCGGGACAGATTACTATGGCTACACCTTC
. | TRBJ2-7 | TRBV6-5 | many | CASSHRDTYEQYF | TGTGCCAGCAGTCACCGGGACACCTACGAGCAGTACTTC
. | TRBJ1-1 | TRBV15 | many | CATSRDLMAYRAFF | TGTGCCACCAGCAGAGATCTTATGGCGTACCGAGCTTTCTTT
. | TRBJ1-1 | TRBV29-1 | many | CSVEGGSTGTEAFF | TGCAGCGTTGAGGGGGGATCGACAGGCACTGAAGCTTTCTTT
TRBD1 | TRBJ1-5 | TRBV20-1 | once | CSATTGTGYQPQHF | TGCAGTGCTACGACCGGGACAGGGTATCAGCCCCAGCATTTT